Here is one TCR beta chain with its context. The data derive from a study of blood T cell repertoires in COVID-19. CDR3 length: 16 residues. Germline loops: CDR1 SGHRS, CDR2 YFSETQ. V shed 4 bases, J shed 0 bases, and the junction held 5 bases outside the gene matches. Original data processing: Estimation of nucleated cell counts was performed using reference gene primer amplification. Using immunoSEQ multiplex PCR, the repertoire was profiled, and TCRdb retains in-frame clones only, with some absent. V and J calls plus clone size are reproduced from that table; the DNA served to infer D and trimming. The data contain roughly 80,000 clones, around 81% of them seen just once; the ten biggest clones take up about 45%.

Material: peripheral blood. The sequence was collected from an elderly man with acute or convalescent COVID-19. This chain links TRBV5-1 with TRBJ1-4, with 8 nucleotides matching TRBD1. For the CDR3, the DNA is TGCGCCAGCAGCAACGGACAGGGTGCAACTAATGAAAAACTGTTTTTT. Its protein product is CASSNGQGATNEKLFF.